The 32 T cell receptor beta chains given below trace back to one sample, sequenced in a study of OX40 agonist ivuxolimab in advanced cancers. Generated by immunoSEQ multiplex PCR, the TCRdb table keeps only in-frame clones and is missing some. The data contain approximately 88,000 clones, more than 70% of them singletons. The sequencing here drew on CD4+ or CD8+ T cells sorted from blood, taken in a trial of the OX40 agonist ivuxolimab. The receptors come from an adult with an advanced solid tumor such as melanoma, head and neck, liver or kidney cancer.

The J gene is TRBJ1-2, the V gene TRBV7-8, with TRBD1 matching 11 bases. Trimming cost V 5 bases and J 4 bases; bases outside gene matches: 6. The germline CDR1 and CDR2 sequences are SGHVS and FQNEAQ. The CDR3 contains 15 residues. This CDR3 is CASSLLDRGPYGYTF. The DNA for the CDR3 is TGTGCCAGCAGCCTCCTGGACAGGGGGCCCTATGGCTACACCTTC.

The rearrangement joins TRBV19 to TRBJ1-2, with 9 bases matching TRBD1. V shed 6 bases and J 4 bases; nucleotides not matched to a gene: 3. This CDR3 contains 13 residues. Germline V gene sequence: CDR1 LNHDA, CDR2 SQIVND (reference sequence). The CDR3 sequence: CASRDRGTYGYTF. As DNA, the CDR3 is TGTGCCAGTAGGGACAGGGGTACCTATGGCTACACCTTC.

J is TRBJ1-6 and V is TRBV18; D is undetermined. V lost 2 bases and J 11 bases, leaving 13 bases between the germline ends. The V gene's germline CDR1 is KGHSH and CDR2 LQKENI. The CDR3 extends over 14 amino acids. The CDR3 nucleotides read TGTGCCAGCTCACCAGCGACGGCAACTACACCCCTCCACTTT. Translated, it gives CASSPATATTPLHF.

The sample holds one count of this clone. This chain links TRBV2 with TRBJ1-3; TRBD1 matches 7 bases. V shed 11 bases, J shed 0 bases, and the junction held 10 bases outside the gene matches. This CDR3 has 15 amino acids. Germline values: CDR1 SNHLY, CDR2 FYNNEI. The CDR3 coding sequence is TGTGCCGGGGGGAGACAGGGAATCTCTGGAAACACCATATATTTT. Translation: CAGGRQGISGNTIYF.

This clone has a single count. This sequence joins TRBV6-5 and TRBJ1-2; D gene uncertain. V was trimmed by 0 bases and J by 3 bases, leaving 14 bases between them. The CDR3 has 16 amino acids. Per germline, CDR1 MNHEY and CDR2 SVGAGI. In DNA form, the CDR3 reads TGTGCCAGCAGTTACTCGTTGGGGTTAGAGGACTATGGCTACACCTTC. Translated, it gives CASSYSLGLEDYGYTF.

V and J are TRBV6-1 and TRBJ2-1, with 15 bases matching TRBD2. CDR1 MNHNS and CDR2 SASEGT come from the germline V gene. With 6 bases clipped from V and 5 bases from J, the junction kept 2 bases outside the gene matches. The CDR3 loop spans 15 amino acids. CDR3 amino acids: CASRGLAGGDNEQFF. CDR3 nucleotide sequence: TGTGCCAGCAGGGGACTAGCGGGAGGAGACAATGAGCAGTTCTTC.

This clone has only a few counts. The gene calls are TRBV5-1 and TRBJ1-1; 12 nucleotides match TRBD1. Germline-derived CDR1 and CDR2 are SGHRS and YFSETQ. The CDR3 is 14 residues long. V lost 3 bases to trimming and J lost 8 bases; unmatched junction nucleotides: 5. In DNA, the CDR3 is TGCGCCAGCAGCTACCGGGACAGGGGGCCCGAAGCTTTCTTT. Its translation: CASSYRDRGPEAFF.

The chain couples TRBV13 to TRBJ1-6; 9 bases match TRBD1. Trimming took 3 bases from V and 10 from J; bases not matched to a gene: 7. The CDR3 is 15 amino acids. Germline V gives CDR1 PRHDT, CDR2 FYEKMQ (reference sequence). CDR3 sequence: CASSFGGTGRSPLHF. CDR3 coding DNA: TGTGCCAGCAGCTTCGGAGGGACAGGGAGGTCACCCCTCCACTTT.

This chain links TRBV2 with TRBJ1-3; TRBD1 matches at 7 bases. Trimming at V came to 6 bases and at J to 0 bases, leaving 5 bases not matched to a gene. Germline CDR1 and CDR2: SNHLY and FYNNEI. This CDR3 region has 15 residues. The CDR3 bases are TGTGCCAGCAGGACCGGACAGGCCTCTGGAAACACCATATATTTT. Residues: CASRTGQASGNTIYF.

The chain joins TRBV30 to TRBJ1-5; 8 bases map to TRBD1. The CDR3 is 17 residues long. V was clipped by 4 bases and J by 4 bases; unmatched bases: 15. CDR1 and CDR2 from the germline V gene are GTSNPN and SVGIG (reference sequence). The CDR3 loop reads CAWKPQGANYRNQPQHF. The DNA of the CDR3 is TGTGCCTGGAAGCCGCAGGGGGCAAACTACCGAAATCAGCCCCAGCATTTT.

This chain connects TRBV27 to TRBJ2-7, with D possibly being TRBD1 or TRBD2 (5 bases each). V lost 4 bases and J lost 1, with 14 bases in between. Germline values: CDR1 MNHEY, CDR2 SMNVEV (reference sequence). CDR3 length: 15 residues. CDR3 coding DNA: TGTGCCAGCAGTTCTATAGGGGACCTATCCTACGAGCAGTACTTC. This gives the protein CASSSIGDLSYEQYF.

V gene TRBV5-6 combines with J gene TRBJ1-1; D is uncertain. CDR3 size: 13 residues. Germline lookup yields CDR1 SGHDT and CDR2 YYEEEE. V was cut by 0 bases and J by 5 bases, with 8 bases left in between. Written as DNA, the CDR3 is TGTGCCAGCAGCTTGGGGGTTGGGACTGAAGCTTTCTTT. Translating it yields CASSLGVGTEAFF.

This chain connects TRBV7-2 to TRBJ2-1, with 8 nucleotides matching TRBD1. The trim removed 3 bases at V and 3 bases at J, leaving 4 bases unmatched. The germline gives CDR1 SGHTA, CDR2 FQGNSA. The CDR3 is made up of 15 amino acids. In nucleotides, the CDR3 is TGTGCCAGCAGCTTTCAGGGGGCGATCTACAATGAGCAGTTCTTC. As protein: CASSFQGAIYNEQFF.

The genes are TRBV30 and TRBJ2-7; 8 bases match TRBD1. The germline V gene encodes CDR1 GTSNPN and CDR2 SVGIG (reference sequence). CDR3 length: 17 residues. J lost 0 bases, V lost 1 base, and 11 bases had no gene match. Here the CDR3 reads CAWSGGQGASSSYEQYF. The CDR3 region has the DNA TGTGCCTGGAGTGGCGGGCAGGGGGCTTCTAGCTCCTACGAGCAGTACTTC.

The rearrangement joins TRBV5-1 to TRBJ2-5; 8 nucleotides match TRBD2. Unmatched junction bases numbered 8, after V lost 2 bases and J lost 5 bases. The CDR3 runs 15 residues. Germline values: CDR1 SGHRS, CDR2 YFSETQ. Here the CDR3 reads CASSFGRGGDETQYF. The CDR3 nucleotides read TGCGCCAGCAGCTTCGGGAGGGGAGGGGACGAGACCCAGTACTTC.

This chain joins TRBV29-1 and TRBJ2-3, with D perhaps matching TRBD1 or TRBD2 (5 bases each). This CDR3 comprises 14 residues. CDR1 and CDR2 (germline): SQVTM, ANQGSEA. V gave up 6 bases and J gave up 6 bases, with 19 bases separating them. Here the CDR3 reads CSVGDHRSEDTQYF. CDR3 DNA: TGCAGCGTCGGGGATCACAGGTCAGAGGATACGCAGTATTTT.

The genes are TRBV18 and TRBJ1-2, with D perhaps matching TRBD1 (6 bases). The CDR3 totals 15 residues. Germline CDR1 and CDR2: KGHSH and LQKENI. With 1 base removed from V and 0 bases from J, the gap between germline ends came to 9 bases. CDR3 nucleotide sequence: TGTGCCAGCTCACCACGGACAGAACCTAACTATGGCTACACCTTC. Translated: CASSPRTEPNYGYTF. Together with reference TRBV18 and TRBJ1-2, the CDR3 gives the full variable domain: NAGVMQNPRHLVRRRGQEARLRCSPMKGHSHVYWYRQLPEEGLKFMVYLQKENIIDESGMPKERFSAEFPKEGPSILRIQQVVRGDSAAYFCASSPRTEPNYGYTFGSGTRLTVV.

A single count supports this clone. The rearrangement joins TRBV7-2 to TRBJ1-5; TRBD1 might be the D (5 bases). With 4 bases removed from V and 3 bases from J, the gap between germline ends came to 10 bases. This CDR3 spans 14 amino acids. CDR1 and CDR2 from the germline V gene are SGHTA and FQGNSA. CDR3 amino acids: CASSSRGINQPQHF. CDR3 nucleotides: TGTGCCAGCAGCTCTAGGGGTATCAATCAGCCCCAGCATTTT.

V is TRBV5-1 and J is TRBJ1-1, with D hard to call. This CDR3 contains 13 residues. Trimming took 4 bases from V and 1 from J, leaving 8 bases between them. The germline V gene encodes CDR1 SGHRS and CDR2 YFSETQ. This CDR3 is CASSPNRNTEAFF. In DNA form, the CDR3 reads TGCGCCAGCAGCCCGAATAGGAACACTGAAGCTTTCTTT.

The V gene is TRBV4-3, the J gene TRBJ2-3; TRBD1 agrees at 8 bases. The CDR3 covers 15 residues. V shed 4 bases, J shed 0 bases, and the junction held 3 bases outside the gene matches. Germline values: CDR1 LGHNA, CDR2 YSLEER. In DNA form, the CDR3 reads TGCGCCAGCAGCCTAGACAGGGGAAGCACAGATACGCAGTATTTT. It codes for CASSLDRGSTDTQYF.

The chain is built from TRBV7-2 and TRBJ2-7; D remains ambiguous. The ends were cut back, 5 bases at V and 0 bases at J, with 5 bases in the middle. Germline assignment: CDR1 SGHTA and CDR2 FQGNSA. This CDR3 is 12 amino acids long. CDR3 bases: TGTGCCAGCAGCCCGAACTCCTACGAGCAGTACTTC. Amino acids: CASSPNSYEQYF. The full variable domain, its missing parts supplied by reference TRBV7-2 and TRBJ2-7, is GAGVSQSPSNKVTEKGKDVELRCDPISGHTALYWYRQSLGQGLEFLIYFQGNSAPDKSGLPSDRFSAERTGGSVSTLTIQRTQQEDSAVYLCASSPNSYEQYFGPGTRLTVT.

The chain recombines TRBV6-6 with TRBJ1-2, with 11 bases aligning to TRBD1. CDR1 MNHNY and CDR2 SVGAGI come from the germline V gene (reference sequence). The CDR3 is 16 residues long. V was pared by 6 bases and J by 1 base, with 7 bases of the junction left unmatched. CDR3 amino acids: CASSPDRGRVNYGYTF. The CDR3 coding sequence is TGTGCCAGCAGCCCGGACAGGGGGCGCGTTAACTATGGCTACACCTTC.

This sequence joins TRBV30 and TRBJ2-7; TRBD2 matches 8 bases. The CDR3 is 13 residues long. Trimming took 5 bases from V and 6 from J; bases not matched to a gene: 9. Germline V gene sequence: CDR1 GTSNPN, CDR2 SVGIG (reference sequence). In DNA form, the CDR3 reads TGTGCCTGGGCCGTCGGGGGGGGGCGCGAGCAGTACTTC. It encodes CAWAVGGGREQYF.

The chain recombines TRBV21-1 with TRBJ2-5; the table calls TRBD1, which could not be checked here. TRBV21-1 is reported as a pseudogene. The CDR3 consists of 15 residues. In DNA form, the CDR3 reads TGTGCCAGCACCCCGGACAGCAGAAGATGGGAGACCCAGTACTTC. Amino acid sequence: CASTPDSRRWETQYF.

The rearrangement joins TRBV7-3 to TRBJ2-1; D unresolved. The germline V and J ends were trimmed by 0 bases and 0 bases, with 12 bases remaining between them. The CDR3 extends over 17 amino acids. Germline values: CDR1 SGHTA, CDR2 FQGTGA. The CDR3 nucleotides are TGTGCCAGCAGCTTAACGAGAGACCCAAGCTCCTACAATGAGCAGTTCTTC. It encodes CASSLTRDPSSYNEQFF.

This chain uses TRBV5-1 with TRBJ2-1; tentatively, D is TRBD2 (5 bases). The V end was cut by 4 bases, the J end by 0 bases, with 17 bases between. The CDR3 is made up of 17 amino acids. Germline CDR1 reads SGHRS; CDR2 reads YFSETQ. The CDR3 protein is CASSPRETDLSYNEQFF. The DNA for the CDR3 is TGCGCCAGCAGCCCCCGGGAAACCGATCTCTCCTACAATGAGCAGTTCTTC.

The rearrangement joins TRBV5-1 to TRBJ2-7; 11 bases fit TRBD2. CDR3 size: 15 residues. V dropped 4 bases and J dropped 0; count of bases not matched to a gene: 3. Germline V lookup: CDR1 SGHRS, CDR2 YFSETQ. The CDR3 region has the DNA TGCGCCAGCAGCCGACTAGCGGGGAGCTCCTACGAGCAGTACTTC. Translating it yields CASSRLAGSSYEQYF.

The rearrangement joins TRBV5-8 to TRBJ1-1; no clear D gene. The V and J ends lost 4 bases and 6 bases respectively, with 16 bases between them. This CDR3 has 14 amino acids. CDR1 is SGHTS, CDR2 YDEGEE, per germline. The CDR3 protein is CASSETRWLPEAFF. The CDR3 bases are TGTGCCAGCAGCGAGACCCGGTGGTTGCCTGAAGCTTTCTTT.

The chain joins TRBV11-3 to TRBJ2-7; D call uncertain. V dropped 0 bases and J dropped 6 bases, with 9 bases sitting between them. The germline CDR1 and CDR2 sequences are SGHNT and YENEEA. CDR3 length: 13 amino acids. The CDR3 DNA is TGTGCCAGCAGCTTAGACCCGCTTCGCGAGCAGTACTTC. The encoded protein is CASSLDPLREQYF.

The chain employs TRBV7-8 and TRBJ2-1; TRBD1 agrees at 8 bases. The V gene end was trimmed by 5 bases and the J gene end by 5 bases; junction bases not matched to a gene: 8. The length of the CDR3 is 15 residues. Germline CDR1 is SGHVS and CDR2 is FQNEAQ. The CDR3 nucleotides are TGTGCCAGCAGCCGGGGACAGGTAGGCGACAATGAGCAGTTCTTC. Its protein is CASSRGQVGDNEQFF.

CDR3 protein: CASSLEADTQYF. The CDR3 region has the DNA TGTGCCAGCAGCTTGGAGGCTGATACGCAGTATTTT. The V and J genes are TRBV5-4 and TRBJ2-3; no clear D gene. Trimming cost V 0 bases and J 6 bases, with 5 bases left between them. This CDR3 contains 12 residues. Per germline, CDR1 SGHNT and CDR2 YYREEE (reference sequence).

This rearrangement joins TRBV6-5 to TRBJ1-1, with D tentatively TRBD1 (5 bases). V gave up 4 bases and J gave up 1 base, with 16 bases separating them. The CDR3 is 16 amino acids. Looked up from germline, CDR1 is MNHEY and CDR2 is SVGAGI. In DNA, the CDR3 is TGTGCCAGCAGTTTCGTATTCGGGGCAGGGAACACTGAAGCTTTCTTT. It encodes CASSFVFGAGNTEAFF.